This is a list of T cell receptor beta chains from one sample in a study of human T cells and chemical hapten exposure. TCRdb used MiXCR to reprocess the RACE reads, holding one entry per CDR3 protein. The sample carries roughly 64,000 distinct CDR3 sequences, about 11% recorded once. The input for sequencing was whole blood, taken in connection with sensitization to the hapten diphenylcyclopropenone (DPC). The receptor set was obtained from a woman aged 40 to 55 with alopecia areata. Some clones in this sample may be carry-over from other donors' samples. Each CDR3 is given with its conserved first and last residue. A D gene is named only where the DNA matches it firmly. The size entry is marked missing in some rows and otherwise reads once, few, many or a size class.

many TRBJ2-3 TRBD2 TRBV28 TGTGCCAGCAGTTTAGGACTAGCGGGATACACAGATACGCAGTATTTT CASSLGLAGYTDTQYF
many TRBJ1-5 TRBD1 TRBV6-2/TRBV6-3 TGTGCCAGCCTTCTAGAGGGGGCAGGTCAGCCCCAGCATTTT CASLLEGAGQPQHF
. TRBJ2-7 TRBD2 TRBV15 TGTGCCACCAGCAGAGCGCCTAGCGGGGAGACCTACGAGCAGTACTTC CATSRAPSGETYEQYF
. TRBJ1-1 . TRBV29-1 TGCAGCGCTCGCCGGGCTTTTGGGACTGAAGCTTTCTTT CSARRAFGTEAFF
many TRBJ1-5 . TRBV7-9 TGTGCCAGCAGCTCACAGGGTGAGGTGGATCAGCCCCAGCATTTT CASSSQGEVDQPQHF
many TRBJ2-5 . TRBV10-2 TGCGCCAGCAGTGATCCAAAGACCGGTCGGGAGACCCAGTACTTC CASSDPKTGRETQYF
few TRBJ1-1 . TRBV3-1 TGTGCCAGCAGCCAAGCTACCACGGGGCGGAACACTGAAGCTTTCTTT CASSQATTGRNTEAFF
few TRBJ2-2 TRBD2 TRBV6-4 TGTGCCAGCAGCGCCGGGGGGGGCACCGGGGAGCTGTTTTTT CASSAGGGTGELFF
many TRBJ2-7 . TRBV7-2 TGTGCCAGCAGCTTAGAGGTTCGGGCAGGGCAGTACGAGCAGTACTTC CASSLEVRAGQYEQYF
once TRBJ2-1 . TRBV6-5 TGTGCCAGCAGTTACAGGCGGGGGCTGTACAATGAGCAGTTCTTC CASSYRRGLYNEQFF
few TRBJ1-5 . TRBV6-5 TGTGCCAGCAGGCGGCGGGACGGGCGCGATCAGCCCCAGCATTTT CASRRRDGRDQPQHF
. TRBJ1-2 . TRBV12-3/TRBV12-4 TGTGCCAGCAGTGCGGGCCGGGGTGTCTATGGCTACACCTTC CASSAGRGVYGYTF
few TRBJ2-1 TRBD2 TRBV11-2 TGTGCCAGCAGCCCGACAGCGGGGGGGCCTAATGAGCAGTTCTTC CASSPTAGGPNEQFF
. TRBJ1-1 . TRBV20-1 TGCAGTGCTACCCGGACGGCAAACACTGAAGCTTTCTTT CSATRTANTEAFF
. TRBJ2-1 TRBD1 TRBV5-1 TGCGCCAGCAGCCAGAAGACAGGGGTCGCCTACAATGAGCAGTTCTTC CASSQKTGVAYNEQFF
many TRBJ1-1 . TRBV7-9 TGTGCCAGCAGCTTAGACAAGGGTCTGGACACTGAAGCTTTCTTT CASSLDKGLDTEAFF
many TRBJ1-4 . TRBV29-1 TGCAGCGTTGCTGGGCCCGCTTCTAATGAAAAACTGTTTTTT CSVAGPASNEKLFF
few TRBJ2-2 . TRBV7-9 TGTGCCAGCAGCTTTGATAGGGATAACACCGGGGAGCTGTTTTTT CASSFDRDNTGELFF
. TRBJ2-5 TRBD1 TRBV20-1 TGCAGTGCCGCCCCCGGGACAGGGGCGGCCCAGTACTTC CSAAPGTGAAQYF
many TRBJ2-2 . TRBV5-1 TGCGCCAGCAGCTTGCCGGTAGGGGAAGGGGAGCTGTTTTTT CASSLPVGEGELFF
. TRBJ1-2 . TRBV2 TGTGCCAGCAGGATTTTGGAGGGACTTGGCGGCTACACCTTC CASRILEGLGGYTF
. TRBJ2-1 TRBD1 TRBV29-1 TGCAGCGTTGAAAGGACAGGGGCCGAGCAGTTCTTC CSVERTGAEQFF
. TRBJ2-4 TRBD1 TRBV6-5 TGTGCCAGCAGGGGGACAGGGGTAGCCAAAAACATTCAGTACTTC CASRGTGVAKNIQYF
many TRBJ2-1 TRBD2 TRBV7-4 TGTGCCAGCAGACGTAGGACTAGCGGGAGGCGGAGGAATGAGCAGTTCTTC CASRRRTSGRRRNEQFF
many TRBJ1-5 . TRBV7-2 TGTGCCAGCAGCTTAGCTCCAGGCCAGCCCCAGCATTTT CASSLAPGQPQHF
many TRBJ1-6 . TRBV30 TGTGCCTGGGACCTGGGGGGCTCCAGCTCCTATAATTCACCCCTCCACTTT CAWDLGGSSSYNSPLHF
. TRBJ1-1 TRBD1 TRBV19 TGTGCCAGTAGTTCCCTAGGACAGGCGAACACTGAAGCTTTCTTT CASSSLGQANTEAFF
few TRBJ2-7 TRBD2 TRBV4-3 TGCGCCAGCAGCCAAGATCGAGTAGCGGGATCCTACGAGCAGTACTTC CASSQDRVAGSYEQYF
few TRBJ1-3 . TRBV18 TGTGCCAGCTCAGGTGACACAGGAAACACCATATATTTT CASSGDTGNTIYF
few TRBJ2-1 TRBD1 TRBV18 TGTGCCAGCTCACCACCGATGGGGACAGGGGTAGATGAGCAGTTCTTC CASSPPMGTGVDEQFF
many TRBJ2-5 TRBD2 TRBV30 TGTGCGGGGAGCCTAGCGGGAGCCCCGGGGGAGACCCAGTACTTC CAGSLAGAPGETQYF
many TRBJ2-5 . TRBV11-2 TGTGCCAGCAGCGCCGGCGGAGGGGAAGAGACCCAGTACTTC CASSAGGGEETQYF
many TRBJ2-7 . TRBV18 TGTGCCAGCTCACCGGCCAGGGATGGCGAGCAGTACTTC CASSPARDGEQYF
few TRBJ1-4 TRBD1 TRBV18 TGTGCCAGCTCACCAAGGACAGGGGAGAATGAAAAACTGTTTTTT CASSPRTGENEKLFF
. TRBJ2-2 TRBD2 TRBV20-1 TGCAGTGCTAGAGCTAGCGGGAGGTGGACCGGGGAGCTGTTTTTT CSARASGRWTGELFF
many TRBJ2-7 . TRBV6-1 TGTGCCAGCCACGGGGGGGACAGACACTACGAGCAGTACTTC CASHGGDRHYEQYF
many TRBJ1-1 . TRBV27 TGTGCCAGCAGTTTGTACCTAGGACAACCCGGTCGGGCTTTCTTT CASSLYLGQPGRAFF
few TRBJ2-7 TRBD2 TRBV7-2 TGTGCCAGCAGCCCCGGGACTAGCGGGGTCCTATCCTACGAGCAGTACTTC CASSPGTSGVLSYEQYF
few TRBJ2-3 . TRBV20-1 TGCAGTGCTAGAGATCCGTGGACAGACACAGATACGCAGTATTTT CSARDPWTDTDTQYF
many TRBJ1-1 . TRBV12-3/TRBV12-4 TGTGCCAGCAGTTTATTGGGGGCGGGCGACACTGAAGCTTTCTTT CASSLLGAGDTEAFF
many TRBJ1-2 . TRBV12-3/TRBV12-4 TGTGCCAGCAGTTTGAAAAACACCCTCTATGGCTACACCTTC CASSLKNTLYGYTF
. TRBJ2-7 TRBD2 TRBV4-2 TGTGCCAGCAGCCTCAGTGGGCCGGGACTAACCTTCTACGAGCAGTACTTC CASSLSGPGLTFYEQYF
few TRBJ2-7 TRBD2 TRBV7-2 TGTGCCAGCAGCTTGATGCGGGAGCTCTACGAGCAGTACTTC CASSLMRELYEQYF
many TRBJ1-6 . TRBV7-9 TGTGCCAGCAGCTTAGTGGGGTCGGGATCACCCCTCCACTTT CASSLVGSGSPLHF
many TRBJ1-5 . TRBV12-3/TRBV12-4 TGTGCCAGCAGTCCCCTGGACCCGACTGTGATCAATCAGCCCCAGCATTTT CASSPLDPTVINQPQHF
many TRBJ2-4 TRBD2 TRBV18 TGTGCCAGCTCCCAGACTAGCGGGGGGACCCTGCGAAACATTCAGTACTTC CASSQTSGGTLRNIQYF
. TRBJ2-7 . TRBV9 TGTGCCAGCAGCGAAGGTCTCGGGACGGTCTCCTACGAGCAGTACTTC CASSEGLGTVSYEQYF
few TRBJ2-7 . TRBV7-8 TGTGCCAGCACGGAAACGTCCTACGAGCAGTACTTC CASTETSYEQYF